The TCR beta chain under discussion was sequenced for a study of shared clonotypes between healthy human individuals. Whole-study findings and limits: Even with large depth, rarefaction showed that sorted-subset sequencing was incomplete.

Healthy adults negative for HIV, lacking recent acute infections or vaccinations, served as donors. In regard to this clone: Antigen: not known. This specimen includes other DNA sequences encoding the same CDR3.

For each subset, genomic DNA was distributed in equal portions over several immunoSEQ plates. Data came from immunoSEQ multiplex PCR; TCRdb stores just in-frame clones and leaves some out. The data hold roughly 2 million clones, with nearly 97% observed a single time. Germline CDR1 SGHNT, CDR2 YYREEE (reference sequence). CDR3 length: 13 amino acids. V shed 0 bases and J shed 4 bases, with 7 bases lying between them. This sequence originates from a man between 18 and 35 years old in good health. The chain employs TRBV5-4 and TRBJ1-2; tentatively, D is TRBD1 (6 bases). Source material: naive CD4+ T cells sorted from blood. Indicated subset: CD45RA+ positively selected. The CDR3 reads CASSLDRAYGYTF. The CDR3 region has the DNA TGTGCCAGCAGCTTGGACAGGGCCTATGGCTACACCTTC.